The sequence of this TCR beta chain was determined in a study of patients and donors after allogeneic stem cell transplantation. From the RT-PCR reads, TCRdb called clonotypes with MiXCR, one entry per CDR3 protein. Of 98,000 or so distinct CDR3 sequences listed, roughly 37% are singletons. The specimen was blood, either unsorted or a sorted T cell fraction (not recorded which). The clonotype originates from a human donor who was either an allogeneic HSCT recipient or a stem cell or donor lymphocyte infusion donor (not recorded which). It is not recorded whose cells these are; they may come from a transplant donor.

CDR3 in DNA: TGCGCCAGCAGCTGGGGGGAAGAAGTGTCCTACGAGCAGTACTTC. This sequence encodes CASSWGEEVSYEQYF. This rearrangement joins TRBV5-1 to TRBJ2-7, with a possible D match to TRBD2 (6 bases). From germline, CDR1 is SGHRS and CDR2 YFSETQ. Trimming removed 3 bases from V and 1 base from J, with 14 bases in between. CDR3 size: 15 residues.